This is a list of T cell receptor beta chains from one sample in a study of PD-1 blockade in classical Hodgkin lymphoma. Sequenced by immunoSEQ multiplex PCR; TCRdb stores in-frame clones only, minus some. Here the sample spans roughly 10,000 clones, under 80% being singletons. The specimen was CD8+ T cells from blood, collected before the fourth cycle of nivolumab. The source is a human donor with classical Hodgkin lymphoma. Both conserved end residues are part of each CDR3. The order of the fields is clone size, V gene, J gene, D gene, CDR3 length, CDR3 protein. A D gene is named only where the DNA matches it firmly. For some rows the clone size is stated as once, few or many, or as a class when expanded; others skip it.

size: NA; V: TRBV30; J: TRBJ2-2; D: TRBD1; length: 13; CDR3: CAWDRENTGELFF
size: few; V: TRBV29-1; J: TRBJ2-2; D: TRBD1; length: 13; CDR3: CSVDTGVAGELFF
size: NA; V: TRBV7-2; J: TRBJ2-7; D: NA; length: 13; CDR3: CATREGSSYEQYF
size: NA; V: TRBV7-2; J: TRBJ2-7; D: NA; length: 14; CDR3: CASSLIQGPYEQYF
size: NA; V: TRBV28; J: TRBJ2-1; D: NA; length: 14; CDR3: CASSPTTWSDEQFF
size: NA; V: TRBV27; J: TRBJ2-1; D: TRBD1; length: 16; CDR3: CASSPRQGSSYNEQFF
size: NA; V: TRBV25-1; J: TRBJ1-1; D: TRBD1; length: 15; CDR3: CASSEAQGVLTEAFF
size: NA; V: TRBV30; J: TRBJ1-1; D: NA; length: 12; CDR3: CAWSESLGEAFF
size: few; V: TRBV28; J: TRBJ1-5; D: NA; length: 16; CDR3: CASSLFGGAFNQPQHF
size: NA; V: TRBV7-6; J: TRBJ2-1; D: TRBD2; length: 15; CDR3: CASTLTSGSMGEQFF
size: NA; V: TRBV9; J: TRBJ2-3; D: TRBD2; length: 16; CDR3: CASSRSGGLGTDTQYF
size: NA; V: TRBV30; J: TRBJ2-1; D: NA; length: 16; CDR3: CAWSLGQNRPSFEQFF
size: NA; V: TRBV28; J: TRBJ2-5; D: NA; length: 13; CDR3: CASSLEGRETQYF
size: NA; V: TRBV23-1; J: TRBJ1-1; D: NA; length: 12; CDR3: CASSQSPVEAFF
size: NA; V: TRBV2; J: TRBJ2-3; D: TRBD2; length: 17; CDR3: CASSEAKTSGPRDTQYF
size: NA; V: TRBV6-1; J: TRBJ2-5; D: TRBD2; length: 13; CDR3: CASKGREQETQYF
size: few; V: TRBV28; J: TRBJ1-1; D: NA; length: 12; CDR3: CASSPPGTEAFF
size: NA; V: TRBV27; J: TRBJ2-1; D: NA; length: 14; CDR3: CASSLGPLANEQFF
size: once; V: TRBV4-1; J: TRBJ2-1; D: TRBD1; length: 16; CDR3: CASSLYRGSSYNEQFF
size: large; V: TRBV30; J: TRBJ1-1; D: NA; length: 13; CDR3: CAWSPLKNTEAFF
size: NA; V: TRBV2; J: TRBJ1-5; D: NA; length: 16; CDR3: CASSEAFREVNQPQHF
size: NA; V: TRBV29-1; J: TRBJ1-2; D: NA; length: 15; CDR3: CSVDEVGEANYGYTF
size: NA; V: TRBV28; J: TRBJ2-5; D: TRBD1; length: 15; CDR3: CASSSGDREEETQYF
size: NA; V: TRBV7-2; J: TRBJ1-4; D: NA; length: 13; CDR3: CASSPGGAVELFF
size: NA; V: TRBV9; J: TRBJ2-7; D: TRBD1; length: 15; CDR3: CASSVGDSWYYEQYF
size: NA; V: TRBV20-1; J: TRBJ2-5; D: NA; length: 10; CDR3: CSARDLTQYF
size: NA; V: TRBV27; J: TRBJ1-1; D: NA; length: 13; CDR3: CASSSLGDTEAFF
size: NA; V: TRBV9; J: TRBJ1-6; D: TRBD1; length: 16; CDR3: CASSGRQGARNSPLHF
size: NA; V: TRBV10-3; J: TRBJ1-2; D: TRBD1; length: 15; CDR3: CAISEFPTGAGGYTF
size: NA; V: TRBV5-6; J: TRBJ1-5; D: NA; length: 11; CDR3: CASSLGPPQHF
size: NA; V: TRBV10-2; J: TRBJ1-3; D: TRBD1; length: 16; CDR3: CASSEPGTGQGNTIYF
size: NA; V: TRBV9; J: TRBJ2-3; D: TRBD2; length: 17; CDR3: CASSLETSGDSTDTQYF
size: NA; V: TRBV10-3; J: TRBJ1-1; D: NA; length: 14; CDR3: CAISPQGENTEAFF
size: NA; V: TRBV7-9; J: TRBJ1-1; D: NA; length: 13; CDR3: CASSYTGATEAFF
size: NA; V: TRBV30; J: TRBJ2-7; D: TRBD2; length: 14; CDR3: CACEETGGPYEQYF
size: NA; V: TRBV6-6; J: TRBJ2-7; D: TRBD1; length: 15; CDR3: CASSYLGTGTYEQYF
size: NA; V: TRBV7-6; J: TRBJ2-7; D: NA; length: 13; CDR3: CASSQPGDDGQYF